A few counts support the clone carrying this T cell receptor (beta chain). Antigen: not known. This specimen belongs to a study of beta chain features in type 1 diabetes. Findings of the study overall: Researchers could not determine here whether HLA type influences TCRB rearrangement. Type 1 diabetes patients had TCRB CDR3s that were shorter (moderately but significantly so) in all four CD4+ subsets. The naive, central memory and Treg TCRB repertoires of patients appeared to be more similar to one another than those of healthy donors. cDNA-based reads could over-represent cells with high TCR expression.

Reverse transcribing all isolated RNA meant expressed TCRB transcripts were sequenced. Some clones are missing from TCRdb's copy, which holds only in-frame ones; the method was immunoSEQ multiplex PCR. The sample lists roughly 330,000 clones; 13% were seen once. CDR3 length equals 12 residues. Per the germline V gene, CDR1 is SQVTM and CDR2 is ANQGSEA. V shed 6 bases and J 1 base; nucleotides not matched to a gene: 1. The receptor's source is a woman under 30 with type 1 diabetes. The chain employs TRBV29-1 and TRBJ2-5; 8 bases map to TRBD2. The sample comprised naive CD4+ T cells from blood. The CDR3 nucleotides read TGCAGCGTCGGGACTAGCCAAGAGACCCAGTACTTC. It translates to CSVGTSQETQYF.